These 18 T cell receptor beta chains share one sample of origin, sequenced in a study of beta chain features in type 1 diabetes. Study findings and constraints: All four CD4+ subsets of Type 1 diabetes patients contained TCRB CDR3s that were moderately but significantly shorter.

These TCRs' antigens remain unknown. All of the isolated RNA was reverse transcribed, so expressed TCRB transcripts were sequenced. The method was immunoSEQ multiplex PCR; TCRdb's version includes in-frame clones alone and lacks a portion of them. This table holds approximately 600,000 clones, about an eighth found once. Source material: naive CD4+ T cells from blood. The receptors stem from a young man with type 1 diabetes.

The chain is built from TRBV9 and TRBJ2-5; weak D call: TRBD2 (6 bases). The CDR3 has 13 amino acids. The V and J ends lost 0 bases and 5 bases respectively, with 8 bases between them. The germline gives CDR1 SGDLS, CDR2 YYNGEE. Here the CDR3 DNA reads TGTGCCAGCAGCGTAGCTGGGGGGGAGACCCAGTACTTC. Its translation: CASSVAGGETQYF.

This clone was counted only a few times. CDR3 protein: CASSERAGKGYGYTF. CDR3 sequence (DNA): TGTGCCAGCAGTGAACGGGCAGGCAAAGGCTATGGCTACACCTTC. The chain recombines TRBV2 with TRBJ1-2; D not resolved. The CDR3 loop spans 15 amino acids. Trimming stripped 2 bases from V and 4 bases from J, with 14 bases between. Germline CDR1 and CDR2: SNHLY and FYNNEI.

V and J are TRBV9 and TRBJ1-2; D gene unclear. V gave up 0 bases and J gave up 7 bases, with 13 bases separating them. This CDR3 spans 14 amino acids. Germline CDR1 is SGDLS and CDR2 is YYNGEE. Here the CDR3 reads CASSVVASITGYTF. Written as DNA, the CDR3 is TGTGCCAGCAGCGTAGTCGCCAGTATAACTGGCTACACCTTC.

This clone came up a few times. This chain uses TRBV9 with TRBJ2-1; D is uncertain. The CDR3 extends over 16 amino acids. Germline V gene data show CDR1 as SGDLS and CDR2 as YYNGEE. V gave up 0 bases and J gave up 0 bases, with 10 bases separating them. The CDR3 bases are TGTGCCAGCAGCGTAGCGGGTTCGAGCTCCTACAATGAGCAGTTCTTC. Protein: CASSVAGSSSYNEQFF.

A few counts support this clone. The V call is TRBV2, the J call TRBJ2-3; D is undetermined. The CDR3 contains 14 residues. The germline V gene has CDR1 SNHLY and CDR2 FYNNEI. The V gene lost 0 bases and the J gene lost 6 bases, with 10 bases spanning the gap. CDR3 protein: CASSEAPGWDTQYF. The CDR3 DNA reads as TGTGCCAGCAGTGAAGCACCCGGGTGGGATACGCAGTATTTT.

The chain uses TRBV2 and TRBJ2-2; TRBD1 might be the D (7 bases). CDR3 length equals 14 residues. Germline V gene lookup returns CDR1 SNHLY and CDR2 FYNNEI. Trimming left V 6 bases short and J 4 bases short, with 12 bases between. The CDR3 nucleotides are TGTGCCAGCAGAATGCAGGGGGGCACCGGGGAGCTGTTTTTT. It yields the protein CASRMQGGTGELFF.

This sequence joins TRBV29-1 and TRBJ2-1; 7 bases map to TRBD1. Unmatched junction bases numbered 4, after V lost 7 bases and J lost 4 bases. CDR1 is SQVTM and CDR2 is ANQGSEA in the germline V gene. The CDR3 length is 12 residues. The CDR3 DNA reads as TGCAGCGCCGACAGGGAGTACAATGAGCAGTTCTTC. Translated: CSADREYNEQFF.

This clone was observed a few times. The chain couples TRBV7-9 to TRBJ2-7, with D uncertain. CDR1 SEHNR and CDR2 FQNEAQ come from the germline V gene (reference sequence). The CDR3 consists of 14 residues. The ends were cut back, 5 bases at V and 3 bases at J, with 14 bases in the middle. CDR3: CASSSFRNLYEQYF. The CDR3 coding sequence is TGTGCCAGCAGCAGCTTTAGGAACCTCTACGAGCAGTACTTC.

CDR3 in amino acids: CASSSIGADTQYF. The CDR3 DNA follows: TGTGCCAGCAGTTCTATCGGGGCAGATACGCAGTATTTT. This chain links TRBV6-5 with TRBJ2-3, with D possibly matching TRBD2 (5 bases). The CDR3 runs 13 residues. V was cut by 4 bases and J by 4 bases, with 9 bases left in between. The germline CDR1 and CDR2 sequences are MNHEY and SVGAGI.

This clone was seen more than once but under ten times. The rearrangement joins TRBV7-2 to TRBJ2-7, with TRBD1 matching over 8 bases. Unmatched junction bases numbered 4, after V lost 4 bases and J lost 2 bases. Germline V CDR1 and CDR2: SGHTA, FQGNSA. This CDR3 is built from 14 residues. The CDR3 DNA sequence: TGTGCCAGCAGCTCTCGGGACAGGACCTACGAGCAGTACTTC. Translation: CASSSRDRTYEQYF.

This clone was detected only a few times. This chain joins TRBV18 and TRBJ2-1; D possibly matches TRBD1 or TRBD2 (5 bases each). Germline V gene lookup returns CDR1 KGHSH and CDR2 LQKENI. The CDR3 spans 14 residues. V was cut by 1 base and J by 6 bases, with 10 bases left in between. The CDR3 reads CASSPLPGSNEQFF. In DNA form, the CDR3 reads TGTGCCAGCTCACCACTGCCAGGGAGCAATGAGCAGTTCTTC.

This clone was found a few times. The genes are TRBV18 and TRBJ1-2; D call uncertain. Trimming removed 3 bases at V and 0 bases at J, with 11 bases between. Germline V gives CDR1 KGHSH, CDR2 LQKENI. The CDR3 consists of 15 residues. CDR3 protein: CASSPREEANYGYTF. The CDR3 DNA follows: TGTGCCAGCTCACCTCGGGAGGAAGCTAACTATGGCTACACCTTC.

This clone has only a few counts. The CDR3 DNA is TGCAGCGCCCGGACTAGCGGGTTCCGCGAGCAGTACTTC. Amino acid sequence: CSARTSGFREQYF. The chain recombines TRBV29-1 with TRBJ2-7; 11 nucleotides agree with TRBD2. Trimming removed 7 bases from V and 6 bases from J; junction bases left unmatched: 8. The germline V gene encodes CDR1 SQVTM and CDR2 ANQGSEA. This CDR3 is built from 13 residues.

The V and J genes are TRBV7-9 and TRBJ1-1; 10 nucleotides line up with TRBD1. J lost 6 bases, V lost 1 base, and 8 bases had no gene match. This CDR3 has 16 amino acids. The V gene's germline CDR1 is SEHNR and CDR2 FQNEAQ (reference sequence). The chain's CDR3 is CASSLGQGAFGAEAFF. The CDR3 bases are TGTGCCAGCAGCTTAGGACAGGGGGCTTTCGGGGCTGAAGCTTTCTTT.

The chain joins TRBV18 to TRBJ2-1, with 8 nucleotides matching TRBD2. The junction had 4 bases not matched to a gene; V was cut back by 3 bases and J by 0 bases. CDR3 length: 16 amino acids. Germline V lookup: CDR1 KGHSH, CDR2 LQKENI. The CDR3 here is CASSPVAGSSYNEQFF. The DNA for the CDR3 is TGTGCCAGCTCACCGGTAGCGGGGAGCTCCTACAATGAGCAGTTCTTC.

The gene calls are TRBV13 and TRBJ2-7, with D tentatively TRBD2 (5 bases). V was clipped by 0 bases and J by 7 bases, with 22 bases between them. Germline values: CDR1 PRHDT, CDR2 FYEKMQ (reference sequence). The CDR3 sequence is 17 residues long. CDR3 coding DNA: TGTGCCAGCAGCTTAGGAGGGTACCAGACCCCCGGGGTAGAGCAGTACTTC. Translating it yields CASSLGGYQTPGVEQYF.

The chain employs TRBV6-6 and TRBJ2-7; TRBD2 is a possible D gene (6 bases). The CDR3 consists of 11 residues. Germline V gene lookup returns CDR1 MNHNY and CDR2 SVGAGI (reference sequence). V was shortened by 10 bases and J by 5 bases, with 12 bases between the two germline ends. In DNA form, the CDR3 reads TGTGCCACCCACGGCGGGGACGAGCAGTACTTC. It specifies CATHGGDEQYF.

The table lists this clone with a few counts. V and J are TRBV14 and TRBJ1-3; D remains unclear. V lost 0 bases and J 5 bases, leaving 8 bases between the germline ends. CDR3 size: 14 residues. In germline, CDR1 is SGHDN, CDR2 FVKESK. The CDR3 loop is CASSQDQARNTIYF. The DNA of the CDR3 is TGTGCCAGCAGCCAAGATCAGGCGCGAAACACCATATATTTT. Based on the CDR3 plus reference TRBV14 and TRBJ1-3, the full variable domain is EAGVTQFPSHSVIEKGQTVTLRCDPISGHDNLYWYRRVMGKEIKFLLHFVKESKQDESGMPNNRFLAERTGGTYSTLKVQPAELEDSGVYFCASSQDQARNTIYFGEGSWLTVV.